This T cell receptor (beta chain) was identified during a study of T-cell memory formation after mild COVID-19 (dated by TCRdb to 2020 to 2023). Background for the entire study: TCR sequence clusters from the two donors were found to be largely donor specific. In a couple of donors, T-cell clones that expanded and contracted after mild COVID-19 were tracked by sequencing TCRalpha and TCRbeta repertoires over time. The cohort was made up of two young adult volunteers, one female and one male, who were previously healthy.

The paper's findings and limits, for the study overall: Contracting CD4+ clones were found mainly in CM and EM memory subsets, while CD8+ clones were enriched in EMRA. The study included only two mild cases, and larger cohorts that include severe cases with pre-infection samples were judged to be necessary. Balanced CD4/CD8 phenotypes were observed for clones contracting from day 15 to 85, whereas a bias towards CD4+ was observed for a second wave of clones expanding from day 15 to 37. SARS-CoV-2 specificity of the second-wave clones peaking on day 37 was not confirmed. Some responding clones were detected in pre-infection memory, suggesting pre-existing cross-reactive memory T cells joined the SARS-CoV-2 response.

As to this clonotype: The specificity of this receptor is unknown. Base qualities are not at hand, and no much larger clone is one base apart.

Trimming at the junction amounts to 3 bases on V and 5 bases on J, and the germline ends lie 13 bases apart. The CDR3 has 14 amino acids, counting the end cysteine and phenylalanine. Only CDR3 DNA is held: 42 bases, read in frame from base 1. The germline V gene yields MNHNS for CDR1 and SASEGT for CDR2. The reads were generated on an Illumina NovaSeq 6000. TCRalpha and TCRbeta cDNA libraries were constructed by 5'RACE with constant-segment primers, with sample barcodes and unique molecular identifiers being introduced. RNA was extracted from every sample with Trizol reagent. Libraries were amplified in two PCR steps, with a second sample barcode and Illumina TruSeq adapters added in the second step. Sequencing of the libraries was done on an Illumina NovaSeq, producing 2 x 150 bp paired-end reads. In the source study's methods: Reads were demultiplexed and collapsed into UMI-guided consensus sequences with migec v1.2.7. Using mixcr v2.1.11, the UMI consensuses were aligned to TRA and TRB V and J templates and assembled into clonotypes. A clonotype was counted as expanded or contracted only when both edgeR and NoisET called the clonotype significant, with the noise models trained on biological replicates. For edgeR calls, the cutoffs were a false discovery rate-adjusted p below 0.01 and a log2 fold-change threshold of 1. As an exploratory analysis of dynamics, PCA with hierarchical clustering was applied to max-normalized trajectories of the 1000 most abundant clonotypes. Each responding clone was given a CD4 or CD8 phenotype based on the CD4+ and CD8+ repertoires, which had been sequenced separately. The raw public reads went through TCRdb reprocessing: fastp at Q25, MiXCR clone calling, in-frame beta chains kept. Rows are combined by CDR3 protein, so each entry shows the most common genes and DNA. The V and J calls shown here were made by TCRdb, not taken from the authors' results. The sample table holds approximately 580,000 distinct CDR3 sequences, of which roughly 22% were seen once. The ten most abundant clones make up 9.5% to 15% of the sample.

Ficoll-Paque density gradient centrifugation was the method used to isolate PBMCs. The chain links TRBV6-1 with TRBJ1-1; the best D guess is TRBD1, with 5 bases matching. This clonotype was obtained from an adult woman who had mild COVID-19 (a few samples of this study predate the infection). The sample titles of this study are shuffled in the database, so cell type and time point are left out; the donor was told from shared clones. The sequenced sample consisted of PBMCs or a T cell subset sorted from them (not recorded which). The DNA sequence is given as TGTGCCAGCAGTGAGCGGGGCGATGATACTGAAGCTTTCTTT. This is translated as CASSERGDDTEAFF.